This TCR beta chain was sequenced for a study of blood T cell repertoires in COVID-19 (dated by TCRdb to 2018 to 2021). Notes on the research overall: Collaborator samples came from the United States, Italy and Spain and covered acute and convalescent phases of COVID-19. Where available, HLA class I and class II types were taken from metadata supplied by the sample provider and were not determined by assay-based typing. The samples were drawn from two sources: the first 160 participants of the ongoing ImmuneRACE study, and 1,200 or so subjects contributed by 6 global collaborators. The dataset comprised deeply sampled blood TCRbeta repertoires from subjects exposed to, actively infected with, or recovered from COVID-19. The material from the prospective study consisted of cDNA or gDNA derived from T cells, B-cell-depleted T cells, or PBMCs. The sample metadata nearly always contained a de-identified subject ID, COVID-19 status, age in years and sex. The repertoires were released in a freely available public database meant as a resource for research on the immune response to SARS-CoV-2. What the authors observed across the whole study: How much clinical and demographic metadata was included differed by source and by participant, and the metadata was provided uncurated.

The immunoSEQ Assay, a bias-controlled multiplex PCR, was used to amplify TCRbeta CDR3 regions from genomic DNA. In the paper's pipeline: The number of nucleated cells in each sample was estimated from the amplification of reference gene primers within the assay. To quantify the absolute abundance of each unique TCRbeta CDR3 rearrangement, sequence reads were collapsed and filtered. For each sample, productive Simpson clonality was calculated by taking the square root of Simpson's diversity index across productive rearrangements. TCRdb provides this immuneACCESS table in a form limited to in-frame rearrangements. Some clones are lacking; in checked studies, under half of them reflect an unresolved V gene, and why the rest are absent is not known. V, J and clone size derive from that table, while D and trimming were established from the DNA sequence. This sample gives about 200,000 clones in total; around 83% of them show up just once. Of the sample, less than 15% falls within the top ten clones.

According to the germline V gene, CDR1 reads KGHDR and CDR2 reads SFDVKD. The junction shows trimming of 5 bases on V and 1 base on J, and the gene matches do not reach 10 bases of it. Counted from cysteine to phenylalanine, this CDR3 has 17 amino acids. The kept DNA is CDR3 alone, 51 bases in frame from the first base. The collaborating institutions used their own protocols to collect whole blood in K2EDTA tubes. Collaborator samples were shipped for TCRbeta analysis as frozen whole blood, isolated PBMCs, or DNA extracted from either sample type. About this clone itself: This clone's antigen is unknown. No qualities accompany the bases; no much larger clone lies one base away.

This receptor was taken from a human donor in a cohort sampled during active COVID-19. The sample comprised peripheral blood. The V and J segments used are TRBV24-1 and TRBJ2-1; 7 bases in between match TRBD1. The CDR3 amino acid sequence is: CATSGHGQGVSYNEQFF. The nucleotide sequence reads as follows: TGTGCCACCAGTGGCCATGGGCAGGGGGTTTCCTACAATGAGCAGTTCTTC.